The rows below give T cell receptor beta chains drawn from one sample of a study of cytomegalovirus exposure and HLA in healthy donors. The protocol was immunoSEQ multiplex PCR, while the TCRdb copy is restricted to in-frame clones and leaves out a portion. The sample yields more than 100,000 clones, about 75% seen once. The material sequenced was PBMCs. The receptors were gathered from a man between 60 and 70 years old in good health and CMV-seropositive. Both conserved end residues are trimmed from each CDR3.

v_gene	j_gene	CDR3aa
TRBV9	TRBJ1-4	ASSVLSRGARNEKLF
TRBV10-2	TRBJ1-5	ASSEIDYSNQPQH
TRBV19	TRBJ2-2	ASSWGGWKSGELF
TRBV2	TRBJ2-6	ASAGQTSGANVLT
TRBV7-3	TRBJ1-2	ASSLMGTGYDGYT
TRBV6-5	TRBJ2-7	ASSYTGQAEQY
TRBV6-6	TRBJ2-3	ASTLNPPITQY
TRBV2	TRBJ1-2	ASMIGTANYGYT
TRBV11-2	TRBJ2-7	ASSLAGSSSYEQY
TRBV23-1	TRBJ1-2	ARRKPRLVPDPYGYT
TRBV6-1	TRBJ1-5	ASSEKPAGNQPQH
TRBV4-1	TRBJ2-1	ASSQADRGYYNEQF
TRBV19	TRBJ2-5	ASSRRDSQETQY
TRBV5-1	TRBJ2-2	ASSLGTPTGELF
TRBV5-1	TRBJ1-1	ASRLTGTGSGLGTEAF
TRBV6-6	TRBJ2-1	ASSSSASSYNEQF
TRBV6-1	TRBJ2-1	ASKNSGGLYNEQF
TRBV5-1	TRBJ2-5	ASSLGRGREQY
TRBV6-1	TRBJ1-2	ASSATGTVSYGYT
TRBV6-1	TRBJ1-1	ASHITMNTEAF
TRBV29-1	TRBJ2-7	SAGREPGYEQY
TRBV2	TRBJ1-5	ASSETAGRQPQH
TRBV4-1	TRBJ1-3	ASSQRTGESAIY
TRBV18	TRBJ2-7	ASSPGQGPTYEQY
TRBV6-1	TRBJ2-7	ASSLASEQY
TRBV2	TRBJ2-3	ASSTLLAGNTQY
TRBV28	TRBJ2-5	ASSLWGSGSPETQY
TRBV7-9	TRBJ2-7	ASSPDPTSYEQY
TRBV6-6	TRBJ1-2	AGSSARDGYT
TRBV10-3	TRBJ2-1	AISEPLSGRAPEQF
TRBV5-1	TRBJ2-1	ASSLGPSGEFYNEQF
TRBV19	TRBJ1-2	ASRDRGTYGYT
TRBV4-1	TRBJ2-3	ASSQDRRGERGRTDTQY
TRBV6-4	TRBJ2-7	ASRTRGQGAPREQY
TRBV4-1	TRBJ2-3	ASSHPGLAGGSTDTQY
TRBV2	TRBJ2-7	ASSSGTGGTRYLRNEQY
TRBV4-1	TRBJ1-2	ASSHRQGADYGYT
TRBV7-9	TRBJ2-7	ASSPQTGLYEQY
TRBV7-9	TRBJ2-1	ASSAPGLAGGKF
TRBV15	TRBJ1-1	ATSRGIITAEAF
TRBV27	TRBJ2-7	ASKGQGPYEQY
TRBV21-1	TRBJ1-5	ASSTPPRPDSYSNQPQH
TRBV6-5	TRBJ2-7	ASSTGSGGFYEQY
TRBV19	TRBJ1-5	ASSTRVSNQPQH
TRBV9	TRBJ1-1	ASSVGGSGTEAF
TRBV5-3	TRBJ1-1	ARKPRRVGATSTEAF
TRBV6-1	TRBJ1-1	ASSFTGLVNTEAF
TRBV7-9	TRBJ1-3	ASSPGQFSWLSSGNTIY
TRBV4-1	TRBJ2-7	ASSQLAGVYEQY
TRBV30	TRBJ2-2	AWSVHNTGELF
TRBV12-1	TRBJ2-1	ASSSNSGRVRSLCNEQF
TRBV5-1	TRBJ2-7	ASSLGTQTPEQY
TRBV9	TRBJ1-6	ASSPTIGGGSYNSPLH
TRBV5-6	TRBJ2-1	ASSLGTWGSREQF
TRBV5-4	TRBJ2-3	ASSYPTENTDTQY
TRBV5-1	TRBJ2-3	ASSLVGRGTDTQY
TRBV12-5	TRBJ2-5	ASGFFLTDQETQY
TRBV7-9	TRBJ2-7	ASRPTKDGEQY
TRBV27	TRBJ2-7	ASSTGLAGVEQY
TRBV15	TRBJ2-7	ATSRVTPGASL